Sequencing of this T cell receptor (beta chain) was carried out in a study of CD8 T cells in ankylosing spondylitis. This clonotype has at least ten counts. TCRdb re-called the 5' RACE reads with MiXCR, one entry per CDR3 protein. The profile shows 31,000 or so distinct CDR3 sequences, more than 30% of them singletons. The germline V gene encodes CDR1 MGHRA and CDR2 YSYEKL. Trimming took off 1 base at V and 6 bases at J, with 3 bases between the two ends. The CDR3 has 11 amino acids. The V call is TRBV4-1, the J call TRBJ1-2; D call uncertain. Sequenced material: synovial fluid, either unsorted or a sorted T cell fraction (not recorded which). This clonotype was sampled from a male donor with ankylosing spondylitis. CDR3 residues: CASSQADGYTF. The DNA of the CDR3 is TGCGCCAGCAGCCAAGCTGATGGCTACACCTTC.